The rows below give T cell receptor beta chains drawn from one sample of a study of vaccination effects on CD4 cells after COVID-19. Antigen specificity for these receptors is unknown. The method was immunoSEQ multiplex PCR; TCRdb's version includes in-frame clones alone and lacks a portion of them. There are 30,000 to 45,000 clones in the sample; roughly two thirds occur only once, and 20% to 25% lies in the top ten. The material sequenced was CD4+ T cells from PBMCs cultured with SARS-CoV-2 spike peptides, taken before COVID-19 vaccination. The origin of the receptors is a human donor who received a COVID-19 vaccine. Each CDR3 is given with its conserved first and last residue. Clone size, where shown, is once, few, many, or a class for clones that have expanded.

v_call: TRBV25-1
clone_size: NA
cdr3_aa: CASSPGQGAGNEQFF

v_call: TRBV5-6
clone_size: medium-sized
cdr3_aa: CASSPRDSNEKLFF

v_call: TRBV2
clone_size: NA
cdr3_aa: CASSVLGAGLGTPHSGNTIYF

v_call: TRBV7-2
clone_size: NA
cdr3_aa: CASSGSTGVKTQYF

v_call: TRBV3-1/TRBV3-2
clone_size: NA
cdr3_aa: CASGEIPGELFF

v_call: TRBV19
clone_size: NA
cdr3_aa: CASSLSEYNSPLHF

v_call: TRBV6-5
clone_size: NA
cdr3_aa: CASTRQGIPGNTIYF

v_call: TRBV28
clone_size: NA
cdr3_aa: CASRRATYEQYF

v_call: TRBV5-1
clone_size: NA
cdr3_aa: CASSPDSGEAFF

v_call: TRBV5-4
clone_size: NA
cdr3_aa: CASSTQGDVYGYTF

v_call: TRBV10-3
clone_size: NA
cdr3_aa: CAISGDTRDRRGYTF

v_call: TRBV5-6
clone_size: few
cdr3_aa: CASSLRTGETQYF

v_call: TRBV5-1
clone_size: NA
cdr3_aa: CASSHRGDGNEQFF

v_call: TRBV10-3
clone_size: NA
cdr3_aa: CATSTAEGTEAFF

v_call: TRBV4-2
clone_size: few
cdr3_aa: CASTGEAPYNEQFF